This entry lists 7 T cell receptor beta chains sequenced from one sample in a study of blood T cells in healthy people across ages. The use of a sample-barcoded 5' primer and a J-beta primer mix characterized a second PCR of about 7 to 12 cycles. TCRdb called the 5' RACE reads again in MiXCR, with one record for every CDR3 protein. The repertoire consists of about 830,000 distinct CDR3 sequences, with more than 45% occurring once and the leading ten covering about 20%. The sequenced material came from blood. These receptor sequences come from a man younger than 45 in good health.

The V and J genes are TRBV9 and TRBJ2-3, with D perhaps TRBD2 (6 bases). Germline CDR1 SGDLS, CDR2 YYNGEE. Trimming cost V 0 bases and J 4 bases, with 12 bases left between them. The CDR3 is 15 amino acids. This CDR3 reads CASSVGAGRADTQYF. For the CDR3, the DNA is TGTGCCAGCAGCGTAGGTGCGGGAAGGGCAGATACGCAGTATTTT.

The chain has TRBV29-1 and TRBJ1-1; TRBD1 agrees at 10 bases. Germline trimming cut 7 bases from V and 4 bases from J; bases unmatched to any gene: 6. This CDR3 contains 13 residues. The germline V gene encodes CDR1 SQVTM and CDR2 ANQGSEA. The CDR3, as DNA: TGCAGCGCATTGGGACAGGGGTTCACTGAAGCTTTCTTT. Its translation: CSALGQGFTEAFF.

V is TRBV6-1 and J is TRBJ2-7, with D uncertain. Trimming stripped 8 bases from V and 6 bases from J, with 8 bases between. This CDR3 contains 10 residues. The germline gives CDR1 MNHNS, CDR2 SASEGT. The CDR3 nucleotides read TGTGCCAGCTTCTACTGCGAGCAGTACTTC. As protein: CASFYCEQYF.

This chain uses TRBV20-1 with TRBJ1-2; a possible D gene is TRBD1 (6 bases). The ends were cut back, 2 bases at V and 8 bases at J, with 12 bases in the middle. Germline CDR1 DFQATT, CDR2 SNEGSKA (reference sequence). This CDR3 comprises 12 residues. The CDR3: CSARLWGHGYTF. The DNA of the CDR3 is TGCAGTGCTAGACTCTGGGGGCACGGCTACACCTTC.

This chain uses TRBV12-3 or TRBV12-4 with TRBJ1-2, with 7 positions matching TRBD1. The length of the CDR3 is 15 residues. V was pared by 6 bases and J by 3 bases, with 10 bases of the junction left unmatched. CDR3 loop: CASRRSDGQDYGYTF. The CDR3 DNA reads as TGTGCCAGCAGACGCTCCGATGGACAGGACTATGGCTACACCTTC.

This clonotype was counted at least ten times. This rearrangement joins TRBV25-1 to TRBJ2-5; the D gene is possibly TRBD1 (6 bases). V shed 6 bases and J shed 5 bases, with 13 bases lying between them. CDR3 size: 13 residues. CDR1 and CDR2 from the germline V gene are MGHDK and SYGVNS. The CDR3 region has the DNA TGTGCCAGCAGGAGACCACAGGGCGAGACCCAGTACTTC. Amino acid sequence: CASRRPQGETQYF.

The chain combines TRBV7-2 with TRBJ2-3; TRBD2 might be the D (5 bases). V was trimmed by 3 bases and J by 3 bases, leaving 13 bases between them. The CDR3 extends over 15 amino acids. Germline CDR1 SGHTA, CDR2 FQGNSA. The CDR3 protein is CASSFSRTLTDTQYF. CDR3 DNA: TGTGCCAGCAGCTTTTCTAGGACTTTGACAGATACGCAGTATTTT. Full variable domain (rest looked up from reference TRBV7-2 and TRBJ2-3): GAGVSQSPSNKVTEKGKDVELRCDPISGHTALYWYRQSLGQGLEFLIYFQGNSAPDKSGLPSDRFSAERTGGSVSTLTIQRTQQEDSAVYLCASSFSRTLTDTQYFGPGTRLTVL.